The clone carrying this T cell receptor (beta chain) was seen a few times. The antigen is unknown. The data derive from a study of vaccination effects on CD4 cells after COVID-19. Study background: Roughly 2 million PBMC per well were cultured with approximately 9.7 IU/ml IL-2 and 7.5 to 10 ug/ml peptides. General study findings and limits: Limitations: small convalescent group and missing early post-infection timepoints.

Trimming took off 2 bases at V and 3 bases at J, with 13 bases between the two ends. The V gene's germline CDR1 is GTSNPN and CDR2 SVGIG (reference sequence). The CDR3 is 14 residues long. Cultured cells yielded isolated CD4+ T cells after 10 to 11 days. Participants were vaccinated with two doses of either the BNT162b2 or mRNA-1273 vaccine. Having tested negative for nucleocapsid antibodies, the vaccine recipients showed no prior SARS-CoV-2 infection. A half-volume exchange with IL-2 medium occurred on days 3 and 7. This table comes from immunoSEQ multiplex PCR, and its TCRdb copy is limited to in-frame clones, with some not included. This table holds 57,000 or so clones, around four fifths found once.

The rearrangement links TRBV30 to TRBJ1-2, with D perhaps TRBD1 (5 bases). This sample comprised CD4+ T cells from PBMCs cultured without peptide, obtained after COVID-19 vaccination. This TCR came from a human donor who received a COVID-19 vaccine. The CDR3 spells CAWSWGFLDYGYTF. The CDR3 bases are TGTGCCTGGAGTTGGGGGTTTTTGGACTATGGCTACACCTTC.